This T cell receptor (beta chain) was retrieved from a study of regulatory dendritic cells for organ transplantation. Study results and caveats: Memory CD8+ clonal expansion seemed more limited with regulatory than mature dendritic cells. Between individuals, the alloreactive memory CD8+ T cell pool differed considerably.

Assay: immunoSEQ multiplex PCR; the TCRdb copy retains only in-frame clones and omits some. The data hold some 35,000 clones, with approximately 91% observed a single time. There are a few counts of this clone. As yet, its antigen is unknown. CD4+ or CD8+ T cells were sorted as naive CD45RA+ or memory CD45RO+. The V end lost 3 bases, the J end lost 0 bases, and 16 bases lay between the germline ends. Germline V gene data show CDR1 as SGDLS and CDR2 as YYNGEE. CDR3 length: 17 residues. The TCR comes from a human donor in good health. Source material: naive CD4+ T cells from blood. The subset is: CD45RA+ naive T cells. This chain joins TRBV9 and TRBJ1-3, with D perhaps matching TRBD1 (6 bases). The CDR3 here is CASSDGPGHRSGNTIYF. The CDR3 nucleotides read TGTGCCAGCAGCGACGGACCGGGACACCGCTCTGGAAACACCATATATTTT.